This is a list of T cell receptor beta chains from one sample in a study of vaccination effects on CD4 cells after COVID-19. Their antigen targets remain unknown. Profiling relied on immunoSEQ multiplex PCR, and the TCRdb table lists in-frame clones only, not all of them. This table has approximately 14,000 clones, around three quarters appearing once. Sequences were derived from CD4+ T cells from PBMCs cultured with HCoV-NL63 spike peptides, sampled after COVID-19 vaccination. The receptors originated from a human donor who had a prior SARS-CoV-2 infection. Each CDR3 is given without its conserved first and last residue. A D gene is named only where the DNA matches it firmly.

NA	TRBV5-5	TRBJ1-5	ASSAERWQPQH
TRBD2	TRBV10-1	TRBJ2-1	ASSGHGTSGFGYNEQF
NA	TRBV2	TRBJ2-6	ASYRRGSGANVLT
NA	TRBV5-1	TRBJ1-1	ASSLELGQIYTEAF
NA	TRBV2	TRBJ1-6	AGSREGQGSPLH
NA	TRBV2	TRBJ2-2	ASRNVDPRGVGTGELF
TRBD2	TRBV9	TRBJ2-5	ASSDGTSGGDRETQY
NA	TRBV9	TRBJ1-2	ASSVASNYGYT
NA	TRBV5-6	TRBJ2-1	ASSLIWDTGYNEQF
NA	TRBV11-1	TRBJ2-1	ASSLDPPNIYEQF
NA	TRBV25-1	TRBJ2-5	ASSEWSRAQETQY
TRBD1	TRBV24-1	TRBJ2-2	ATSDLPPGGGHNTGELF
NA	TRBV6-5	TRBJ1-4	ASSTVPLVEKLF
NA	TRBV19	TRBJ1-6	ASSIVIEGSTPLH